This T cell receptor (beta chain) originates from a study of blood T cell repertoires in COVID-19. Turning to the study itself: Italy, Spain and the United States were the sources of the convalescent and acute COVID-19 samples. PBMCs, B-cell-depleted T cells, or T cells provided the cDNA or gDNA that made up the material.

Recovered Cohort 3 donors showed two negative PCRs, clearance, or symptom resolution. Sequencing used immunoSEQ multiplex PCR; TCRdb keeps in-frame clones, though not all of them. The sample records about 220,000 clones, 88% being singletons. This clone was detected a few times. The CDR3 has 14 amino acids. The V and J ends lost 7 bases and 4 bases, in that order; junction bases with no gene match: 10. The germline CDR1 and CDR2 sequences are SGHRS and YFSETQ. The rearrangement uses TRBV5-1 and TRBJ2-7; TRBD2 matches at 8 bases. The clonotype comes from a woman in her 30s who had recovered from COVID-19. Sequenced sample: PBMCs or T cells enriched from blood (not recorded which). The CDR3 sequence: CASGSGDLQYEQYF. The CDR3 DNA sequence: TGCGCCAGCGGTAGCGGGGACCTCCAATACGAGCAGTACTTC.